Sequencing of this TCR beta chain was carried out in a study of T cells in Graves' hyperthyroidism and ophthalmopathy. This clonotype was recorded many times. Clinicians diagnosed patients from clinical symptoms, serum thyroxine and TRAb, thyroid ultrasound and orbital computed tomography. The PBMCs were taken from around 10 ml of fresh peripheral blood. Authors of the study amplified TCR beta CDR3 regions from RNA transcripts. HTBI primers were used for first-round RT-PCR of the TCR CDR3. TCRdb re-derived calls from the multiplex PCR reads in MiXCR, one entry per CDR3 protein. The repertoire holds about 200,000 distinct CDR3 sequences, with around 17% as singletons. This receptor was identified in a woman aged 50 to 60 with Graves' hyperthyroidism. What was sequenced was blood.

CDR3 in amino acids: CASSPQGYSTEAFF. The CDR3 DNA is TGTGCCAGCAGCCCACAGGGCTATAGCACTGAAGCTTTCTTT. V usage is TRBV7-2 and J usage is TRBJ1-1, with D maybe TRBD1 (6 bases). There are 14 residues in the CDR3. CDR1 and CDR2 from the germline V gene are SGHTA and FQGNSA. V was cut by 5 bases and J by 4 bases, with 14 bases left in between.